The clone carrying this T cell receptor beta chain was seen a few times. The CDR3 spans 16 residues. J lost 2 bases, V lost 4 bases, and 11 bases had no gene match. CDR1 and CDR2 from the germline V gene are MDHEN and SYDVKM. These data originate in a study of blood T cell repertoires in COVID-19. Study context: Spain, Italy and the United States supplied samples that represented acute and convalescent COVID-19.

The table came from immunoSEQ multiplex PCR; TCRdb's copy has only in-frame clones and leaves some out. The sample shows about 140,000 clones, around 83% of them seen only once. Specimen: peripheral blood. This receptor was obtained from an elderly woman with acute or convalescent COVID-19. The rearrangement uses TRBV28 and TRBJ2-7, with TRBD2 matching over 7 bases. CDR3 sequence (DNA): TGTGCCAGCAGTTCCCTTTTAGCGGGTAACGCCTACGAGCAGTACTTC. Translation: CASSSLLAGNAYEQYF.